Listed below are T cell receptor beta chains from one sample, sequenced in a study of blood T cell repertoires in COVID-19. The assay was immunoSEQ multiplex PCR, and TCRdb's table has in-frame clones only and misses some. The table includes 190,000 or so clones, around 85% detected once. Sequenced sample: peripheral blood. Every receptor here comes from a woman in her 70s with acute or convalescent COVID-19. The CDR3 runs from the conserved cysteine through the conserved F or W. The order of the fields is CDR3 DNA, CDR3 protein, clone size, V gene, D gene, J gene, CDR3 length. A D gene is named only where the DNA matches it firmly. Clone sizes are given selectively: once, few, many, or a class where the clone is expanded.

DNA: TGTGCCAGCAGCTCCCGCGGGTCCAGCACTGAAGCTTTCTTT
CDR3: CASSSRGSSTEAFF
size: NA
V: TRBV11-1
D: NA
J: TRBJ1-1
length: 14

DNA: TGTGCCAGCAGCCGACAGGGGGCGGAAACCGGGGAGCTGTTTTTT
CDR3: CASSRQGAETGELFF
size: once
V: TRBV5-5
D: TRBD1
J: TRBJ2-2
length: 15

DNA: TGTGCCAGCAGCCGGGAAGGGGCCCGCCCTTCCTACAATGAGCAGTTCTTC
CDR3: CASSREGARPSYNEQFF
size: NA
V: TRBV3-1/TRBV3-2
D: NA
J: TRBJ2-1
length: 17

DNA: TGCGCCAGCAGCTCCGGGACAGGAATCTACAATGAGCAGTTCTTC
CDR3: CASSSGTGIYNEQFF
size: once
V: TRBV5-1
D: TRBD1
J: TRBJ2-1
length: 15

DNA: TGTGCCAGCAGTTCCTGGACTAGCGGCACCTACGAGCAGTACTTC
CDR3: CASSSWTSGTYEQYF
size: NA
V: TRBV6-2/TRBV6-3
D: TRBD2
J: TRBJ2-7
length: 15

DNA: TGTGCCAGTAGTATATTGACTGGTAATGAAAAACTGTTTTTT
CDR3: CASSILTGNEKLFF
size: NA
V: TRBV19
D: NA
J: TRBJ1-4
length: 14

DNA: TGTGCCAGCAGTTTACGGACAGGGGTGATCGAGACCCAGTACTTC
CDR3: CASSLRTGVIETQYF
size: NA
V: TRBV28
D: TRBD1
J: TRBJ2-5
length: 15

DNA: TGTGCCAGCAGTACTGAGCGGGACCGCACCTACGAGCAGTACTTC
CDR3: CASSTERDRTYEQYF
size: NA
V: TRBV6-2/TRBV6-3
D: TRBD2
J: TRBJ2-7
length: 15

DNA: TGTGCCAGTAGTCTCAGAATTCTGAACGAAAAACTGTTTTTT
CDR3: CASSLRILNEKLFF
size: NA
V: TRBV19
D: NA
J: TRBJ1-4
length: 14

DNA: TGTGCCAGCAGCTTAACAGACAGGGCCCAAGAGACCCAGTACTTC
CDR3: CASSLTDRAQETQYF
size: NA
V: TRBV7-3
D: TRBD1
J: TRBJ2-5
length: 15

DNA: TGTGCCAGCACGCGGACTACTCAAGAGACCCAGTACTTC
CDR3: CASTRTTQETQYF
size: once
V: TRBV2
D: NA
J: TRBJ2-5
length: 13

DNA: TGTGCCACTAGGAGCTCTGGGGCCAACGTCCTGACTTTC
CDR3: CATRSSGANVLTF
size: once
V: TRBV24-1
D: NA
J: TRBJ2-6
length: 13

DNA: TGTGCCAGCACCCTCGGGACAGCGTACAATGAGCAGTTCTTC
CDR3: CASTLGTAYNEQFF
size: once
V: TRBV6-5
D: TRBD1
J: TRBJ2-1
length: 14

DNA: TGTGCCATCAGTGAAAGGACAGGGGCTGGAAACACCATATATTTT
CDR3: CAISERTGAGNTIYF
size: NA
V: TRBV10-3
D: TRBD1
J: TRBJ1-3
length: 15

DNA: TGTGCCAGCTCTCCTACCTCGAGAGGGAACACCGGGGAGCTGTTTTTT
CDR3: CASSPTSRGNTGELFF
size: NA
V: TRBV18
D: NA
J: TRBJ2-2
length: 16

DNA: TGTGCCAGTAGTATAGTAGGGACAGGGATCCAAGAGACCCAGTACTTC
CDR3: CASSIVGTGIQETQYF
size: NA
V: TRBV19
D: TRBD1
J: TRBJ2-5
length: 16

DNA: TGCAGCGGAACTAGCGGGAGTGCGGTCGGGGAGCTGTTTTTT
CDR3: CSGTSGSAVGELFF
size: NA
V: TRBV29-1
D: TRBD2
J: TRBJ2-2
length: 14

DNA: TGTGCCAGCAGTGAACTGGGAGGATCTGGGAATGAGCAGTTCTTC
CDR3: CASSELGGSGNEQFF
size: few
V: TRBV2
D: NA
J: TRBJ2-1
length: 15

DNA: TGTGCCAGCAGCCAATCCGACACTGAAGCTTTCTTT
CDR3: CASSQSDTEAFF
size: NA
V: TRBV3-1/TRBV3-2
D: NA
J: TRBJ1-1
length: 12

DNA: TGTGCCAGCAGCAGGGGACAGGCTGAGAACACTGAAGCTTTCTTT
CDR3: CASSRGQAENTEAFF
size: NA
V: TRBV5-4
D: TRBD1
J: TRBJ1-1
length: 15

DNA: TGCGCCAGCAGCCAAGTGAGTCCCTTCTATGGCTACACCTTC
CDR3: CASSQVSPFYGYTF
size: NA
V: TRBV4-1
D: NA
J: TRBJ1-2
length: 14

DNA: TGTGCCACACAGGGGGGAAGTTCACCCCTCCACTTT
CDR3: CATQGGSSPLHF
size: NA
V: TRBV10-3
D: TRBD1
J: TRBJ1-6
length: 12

DNA: TGTGCCAGCAGCTTACGGGTCGGCTCTGGGGCCAACGTCCTGACTTTC
CDR3: CASSLRVGSGANVLTF
size: NA
V: TRBV7-9
D: NA
J: TRBJ2-6
length: 16

DNA: TGTGCTAGTGGTTCCCGTCAGGGGGCGGTCAATGAGCAGTTCTTC
CDR3: CASGSRQGAVNEQFF
size: NA
V: TRBV12-5
D: TRBD1
J: TRBJ2-1
length: 15

DNA: TGTGCCAGCAGGCTACAGGGCCACGGCTACACCTTC
CDR3: CASRLQGHGYTF
size: NA
V: TRBV3-1/TRBV3-2
D: NA
J: TRBJ1-2
length: 12

DNA: TGTGCCAGCAGCGAGGGAGCAGGGGGGCACGGGGAGCTGTTTTTT
CDR3: CASSEGAGGHGELFF
size: NA
V: TRBV9
D: NA
J: TRBJ2-2
length: 15

DNA: TGCGCCAGCAGCCAAGGGACAGGGGTTGGCTACACCTTC
CDR3: CASSQGTGVGYTF
size: NA
V: TRBV4-3
D: TRBD1
J: TRBJ1-2
length: 13

DNA: TGTGCCAGCAGCTTTGGCGGGGGGTCTGGGGAGCAGTACTTC
CDR3: CASSFGGGSGEQYF
size: NA
V: TRBV7-9
D: TRBD2
J: TRBJ2-7
length: 14

DNA: TGTGCCAGCAGCCCCCGACAGCCCGAAACTCCAGATACGCAGTATTTT
CDR3: CASSPRQPETPDTQYF
size: once
V: TRBV9
D: NA
J: TRBJ2-3
length: 16

DNA: TGTGCCAGCAGAGGACAGGGATCAATTGGTGGCTACACCTTC
CDR3: CASRGQGSIGGYTF
size: NA
V: TRBV2
D: TRBD1
J: TRBJ1-2
length: 14

DNA: TGTGCCAGCAGCCCGGACAGGCCCACTGAAGCTTTCTTT
CDR3: CASSPDRPTEAFF
size: NA
V: TRBV28
D: TRBD1
J: TRBJ1-1
length: 13

DNA: TGTGCCAGCAGTATCGACAGGGTAGGAAACACCATATATTTT
CDR3: CASSIDRVGNTIYF
size: NA
V: TRBV2
D: TRBD1
J: TRBJ1-3
length: 14

DNA: TGTGCCAGCAGTTTAAGGACATTCGGGCAGTACTTC
CDR3: CASSLRTFGQYF
size: NA
V: TRBV28
D: NA
J: TRBJ2-7
length: 12

DNA: TGTGCCAGCAGCCAAGGGACGGGGGGCCACCTTATCTACGAGCAGTACTTC
CDR3: CASSQGTGGHLIYEQYF
size: NA
V: TRBV3-1/TRBV3-2
D: NA
J: TRBJ2-7
length: 17

DNA: TGTGCCAGCACCAAGGGGGATAGAGTCACCGGGGAGCTGTTTTTT
CDR3: CASTKGDRVTGELFF
size: NA
V: TRBV6-5
D: NA
J: TRBJ2-2
length: 15

DNA: TGTGCCAGCAGCCAAGGGGGAGCAGATACGCAGTATTTT
CDR3: CASSQGGADTQYF
size: NA
V: TRBV3-1/TRBV3-2
D: NA
J: TRBJ2-3
length: 13

DNA: TGCGCCAGCAGCAATTCCCCCGGGGGCTACAATGAGCAGTTCTTC
CDR3: CASSNSPGGYNEQFF
size: NA
V: TRBV5-1
D: NA
J: TRBJ2-1
length: 15

DNA: TGTGCCAGCAGTTTCCTAGCGGGAGGGCCCACCGGGGAGCTGTTTTTT
CDR3: CASSFLAGGPTGELFF
size: NA
V: TRBV27
D: TRBD2
J: TRBJ2-2
length: 16

DNA: TGCGCCAGCATAGTACAGGGCCCAGATACGAACACCGGGGAGCTGTTTTTT
CDR3: CASIVQGPDTNTGELFF
size: NA
V: TRBV23-1
D: NA
J: TRBJ2-2
length: 17

DNA: TGCAGCGTTGAAGGTCCACAGGGCACTTTCGGGGAGCAGTTCTTC
CDR3: CSVEGPQGTFGEQFF
size: NA
V: TRBV29-1
D: NA
J: TRBJ2-1
length: 15

DNA: TGTGCCAGTAGTATAGATTGGGACAGACGGGCTGAAGCTTTCTTT
CDR3: CASSIDWDRRAEAFF
size: NA
V: TRBV19
D: TRBD1
J: TRBJ1-1
length: 15

DNA: TGTGCCAGCAGCTTAACAGGGGGGCAGTACGAGCAGTACTTC
CDR3: CASSLTGGQYEQYF
size: NA
V: TRBV7-2
D: TRBD1
J: TRBJ2-7
length: 14

DNA: TGCGCCAGCAGCCCGCGGGCCCGAAGTTCGAACACTGAAGCTTTCTTT
CDR3: CASSPRARSSNTEAFF
size: NA
V: TRBV5-1
D: NA
J: TRBJ1-1
length: 16

DNA: TGTGCCAGCAGCTTCCGAGGAGCCCAAAACTATGGCTACACCTTC
CDR3: CASSFRGAQNYGYTF
size: few
V: TRBV5-8
D: NA
J: TRBJ1-2
length: 15

DNA: TGTGCCAGCAGTCCCAGGGGATATACGCAGTATTTT
CDR3: CASSPRGYTQYF
size: few
V: TRBV12-3/TRBV12-4
D: NA
J: TRBJ2-3
length: 12

DNA: TGTGCCAGCTCACCTCAGGGGGACAGAAACTACGAGCAGTACTTC
CDR3: CASSPQGDRNYEQYF
size: NA
V: TRBV18
D: TRBD1
J: TRBJ2-7
length: 15

DNA: TGCGCCAGCAGCTTGGACGGGACAGGGTTTTACAATGAGCAGTTCTTC
CDR3: CASSLDGTGFYNEQFF
size: NA
V: TRBV5-1
D: TRBD1
J: TRBJ2-1
length: 16

DNA: TGCGCCAGCAGCCCGGACGGGGGGTCGAATCAGCCCCAGCATTTT
CDR3: CASSPDGGSNQPQHF
size: NA
V: TRBV5-1
D: NA
J: TRBJ1-5
length: 15

DNA: TGCGCCAGCAGCTCGACTCGACAGGGACCGAACACCGGGGAGCTGTTTTTT
CDR3: CASSSTRQGPNTGELFF
size: NA
V: TRBV5-1
D: TRBD1
J: TRBJ2-2
length: 17

DNA: TGTGCCAGCAGTGAGTCTGGGACAGGGAATTATGGCTACACCTTC
CDR3: CASSESGTGNYGYTF
size: NA
V: TRBV25-1
D: TRBD1
J: TRBJ1-2
length: 15

DNA: TGTGCCAGCAGCTTAAGACAGGGAACTAGCACAGATACGCAGTATTTT
CDR3: CASSLRQGTSTDTQYF
size: few
V: TRBV7-9
D: TRBD1
J: TRBJ2-3
length: 16

DNA: TGTGCCAGCTCACCACCTGGCGGCCGCAATCAGCCCCAGCATTTT
CDR3: CASSPPGGRNQPQHF
size: NA
V: TRBV18
D: NA
J: TRBJ1-5
length: 15

DNA: TGTGCCAGCAGCTTACGACACGGTGATTCACCCCTCCACTTT
CDR3: CASSLRHGDSPLHF
size: NA
V: TRBV11-2
D: NA
J: TRBJ1-6
length: 14